The entry that follows covers one TCR beta chain sequence. The antigen remains undetermined. The sample is drawn from a study of beta chain features in type 1 diabetes. Study conclusions and caveats: PCR, the amplification step, might favor shorter templates, equally in patients and controls. In all four CD4+ subsets, TCRB CDR3 length was significantly, moderately reduced in type 1 diabetes. HLA effects on TCRB rearrangement stayed unresolved here.

Germline values: CDR1 PRHDT, CDR2 FYEKMQ (reference sequence). This CDR3 is 14 amino acids long. The V gene lost 5 bases and the J gene lost 0 bases, with 7 bases spanning the gap. Investigators reverse transcribed all isolated RNA, so they sequenced expressed TCRB transcripts. The method was immunoSEQ multiplex PCR; TCRdb's version includes in-frame clones alone and lacks a portion of them. This table has 680,000 or so clones, around 15% appearing once. V usage is TRBV13 and J usage is TRBJ1-4; D gene ambiguous. This TCR derives from a man younger than 35 with type 1 diabetes. Sequenced sample: naive CD4+ T cells from blood. DNA of the CDR3: TGTGCCAGCAGCCCGTGGGCAACTAATGAAAAACTGTTTTTT. It specifies CASSPWATNEKLFF. Full variable domain (remainder filled in from reference TRBV13 and TRBJ1-4): AAGVIQSPRHLIKEKRETATLKCYPIPRHDTVYWYQQGPGQDPQFLISFYEKMQSDKGSIPDRFSAQQFSDYHSELNMSSLELGDSALYFCASSPWATNEKLFFGSGTQLSVL.